At least ten counts were recorded for the clone carrying this T cell receptor (beta chain). Its antigen is currently unknown. RNA transcripts were the source from which TCR beta CDR3 regions were amplified. Following a first-round RT-PCR that used HTBI primers, a second-round multiplex PCR was carried out. Each CDR3 protein is one row after TCRdb ran MiXCR on the multiplex PCR reads. This table holds a few hundred thousand distinct CDR3 sequences, 15% found once. The CDR3 sequence is 14 residues long. Germline values: CDR1 SNHLY, CDR2 FYNNEI. Unmatched junction bases numbered 2, after V lost 6 bases and J lost 3 bases. These data are taken from a study of Graves' ophthalmopathy and Graves' hyperthyroidism. About the study: Peripheral blood was gathered at the point of initial diagnosis, before any treatment started. Study-wide results and caveats: Most thyroid clonotypes expanded beyond 0.001 frequency were also found in blood.

Thyroid ultrasound, orbital computed tomography, TRAb, serum thyroxine and clinical symptoms formed the basis of diagnosis. This clonotype was sampled from a woman younger than 30 with stable Graves' hyperthyroidism. Sequenced material: peripheral blood. The chain is built from TRBV2 and TRBJ2-2, with 9 bases fitting TRBD2. CDR3 amino acids: CASRRLADTGELFF. CDR3 in DNA: TGTGCCAGCAGGAGACTAGCGGACACCGGGGAGCTGTTTTTT. Looking up the rest from reference TRBV2 and TRBJ2-2 gives the full variable domain: EPEVTQTPSHQVTQMGQEVILRCVPISNHLYFYWYRQILGQKVEFLVSFYNNEISEKSEIFDDQFSVERPDGSNFTLKIRSTKLEDSAMYFCASRRLADTGELFFGEGSRLTVL.